Listed here is a single TCR beta chain. Antigen unknown. The CDR3 consists of 15 residues. Germline V CDR1 and CDR2: SGHNT, YENEEA. V was pared by 5 bases and J by 0 bases, with 11 bases between. PCR employed 60 Vbeta and 13 Jbeta primers. This table comes from immunoSEQ multiplex PCR, and its TCRdb copy is limited to in-frame clones, with some not included. The repertoire holds 220,000 or so clones, with more than 65% as singletons. This entry is derived from a study of cytomegalovirus exposure and HLA in healthy donors. Points from the study as a whole: A later look showed TCR association rates differing by HLA locus, highest for DRB1 and lowest for HLA-C. Presence/absence analysis assumed near-uniform sequencing depth across donors.

The chain couples TRBV11-3 to TRBJ2-1, with a weak D call TRBD2 (5 bases). The sample consisted of PBMCs. This TCR came from a woman aged 25 to 45 in good health and CMV-seronegative. As DNA, the CDR3 is TGTGCCAGCAGCCGGACTGAAATCTCCTACAATGAGCAGTTCTTC. It encodes CASSRTEISYNEQFF.